The 29 T cell receptor beta chains in this list originate from one sample, sequenced in a study of cytomegalovirus exposure and HLA in healthy donors. Assay used: immunoSEQ multiplex PCR; TCRdb lists only in-frame clones, some missing. The data contain around 350,000 clones, approximately 90% of them seen just once; the ten biggest clones take up under 0.9%. Input material: PBMCs. These receptors were obtained from a woman aged 18-30 years in good health and CMV-seronegative.

The chain combines TRBV7-3 with TRBJ1-5, with 8 bases fitting TRBD1. CDR1 SGHTA and CDR2 FQGTGA come from the germline V gene. V shed 2 bases and J 4 bases; nucleotides not matched to a gene: 13. CDR3 length equals 18 residues. As DNA, the CDR3 is TGTGCCAGCAGCTTATGTGGGAAGGGTCAGGGGGCAAATCAGCCCCAGCATTTT. Its translation: CASSLCGKGQGANQPQHF.

In this sample, this clone turned up once. The rearrangement joins TRBV2 to TRBJ1-4; D ambiguous. CDR1 is SNHLY, CDR2 FYNNEI, per germline. This CDR3 contains 12 residues. The V end was cut by 1 base, the J end by 12 bases, with 9 bases between. The CDR3 coding sequence is TGTGCCAGCAGTGAAGGAGAGCGACAACTGTTTTTT. Amino acids: CASSEGERQLFF.

The rearrangement links TRBV2 to TRBJ1-3; D not certain. Germline V gene data show CDR1 as SNHLY and CDR2 as FYNNEI. The ends were cut back, 7 bases at V and 0 bases at J, with 13 bases in the middle. The CDR3 spans 15 residues. The CDR3 sequence is CASNHGGSSGNTIYF. DNA for the CDR3: TGTGCCAGCAATCACGGCGGGAGCTCTGGAAACACCATATATTTT.

The sample holds a few counts of this clone. The J gene is TRBJ2-1, the V gene TRBV2, with a tentative D call TRBD2 (6 bases). The CDR3 consists of 12 residues. Germline V lookup: CDR1 SNHLY, CDR2 FYNNEI. V shed 11 bases and J shed 10 bases, with 18 bases lying between them. CDR3 DNA: TGTGCCGGAGGGGCGGACCAGAGGGAGCAGTTCTTC. This gives the protein CAGGADQREQFF.

The chain is built from TRBV18 and TRBJ1-1; tentatively, D is TRBD1 (5 bases). CDR3 length: 15 residues. Germline values: CDR1 KGHSH, CDR2 LQKENI. Trimming stripped 2 bases from V and 0 bases from J, with 10 bases between. DNA for the CDR3: TGTGCCAGCTCACCAATCGGGACTGTGAACACTGAAGCTTTCTTT. Amino acids: CASSPIGTVNTEAFF.

This chain joins TRBV2 and TRBJ1-5, with D maybe TRBD1 (6 bases). V was shortened by 7 bases and J by 5 bases, with 12 bases between the two germline ends. The germline CDR1 and CDR2 sequences are SNHLY and FYNNEI. The CDR3 has 13 amino acids. The CDR3 DNA reads as TGTGCCAGCATCGGGACATTAGATCAGCCCCAGCATTTT. Amino acids: CASIGTLDQPQHF.

The CDR3 here is CSVEGLGSAYEQYF. The CDR3 DNA reads TGCAGCGTTGAAGGGTTGGGCAGTGCCTACGAGCAGTACTTC. This chain uses TRBV29-1 with TRBJ2-7; D gene unclear. The ends were cut back, 1 base at V and 2 bases at J, with 12 bases in the middle. The CDR3 loop spans 14 amino acids. The V gene's germline CDR1 is SQVTM and CDR2 ANQGSEA.

The rearrangement joins TRBV4-2 to TRBJ2-3; 14 nucleotides match TRBD2. CDR1 LGHNA and CDR2 YNFKEQ come from the germline V gene. The ends lost 4 bases at V and 0 bases at J; junction bases unmatched: 3. The CDR3 consists of 17 residues. The CDR3 DNA reads TGTGCCAGCAGCCCGGGACTAGCGGGGGCTAGCACAGATACGCAGTATTTT. The encoded protein is CASSPGLAGASTDTQYF.

This clone was seen at least ten times. The V gene is TRBV18, the J gene TRBJ1-2; no firm D call. Trimming took 3 bases from V and 4 from J, leaving 9 bases between them. There are 13 residues in the CDR3. Per germline, CDR1 KGHSH and CDR2 LQKENI. CDR3 sequence: CASSPGAGYGYTF. Written as DNA, the CDR3 is TGTGCCAGCTCACCCGGTGCAGGCTATGGCTACACCTTC.

The chain's CDR3 is CASSSSGHMIYEQYF. For the CDR3, the DNA is TGTGCCAGCAGTTCCTCGGGACATATGATCTACGAGCAGTACTTC. V gene TRBV28 combines with J gene TRBJ2-7, with D possibly being TRBD1 (6 bases). The germline V and J ends were trimmed by 4 bases and 3 bases, with 16 bases remaining between them. This CDR3 comprises 15 residues. Germline lookup yields CDR1 MDHEN and CDR2 SYDVKM.

The chain employs TRBV12-5 and TRBJ1-2; no reliable D call. The CDR3 has 13 amino acids. The V gene's germline CDR1 is LGHNT and CDR2 FRNRAP. The germline V and J ends were trimmed by 5 bases and 4 bases, with 11 bases remaining between them. DNA of the CDR3: TGTGCTAGTGGTCCCAGTGAGCGCTATGGCTACACCTTC. Translation: CASGPSERYGYTF.

Only one count was recorded for this clone. The chain has TRBV9 and TRBJ2-5, with 8 bases matching TRBD2. Germline-derived CDR1 and CDR2 are SGDLS and YYNGEE. CDR3 length equals 15 residues. V was clipped by 0 bases and J by 6 bases; unmatched bases: 7. The CDR3 sequence is CASSVGSGSGKTQYF. The DNA for the CDR3 is TGTGCCAGCAGCGTAGGAAGCGGGAGTGGAAAGACCCAGTACTTC.

This chain connects TRBV5-8 to TRBJ1-5; D is uncertain. The V gene's germline CDR1 is SGHTS and CDR2 YDEGEE. V gave up 2 bases and J gave up 5 bases, with 14 bases separating them. The CDR3 spans 15 residues. The CDR3 is CASSLDSAGDQPQHF. Here the CDR3 DNA reads TGTGCCAGCAGCTTAGACTCGGCCGGGGATCAGCCCCAGCATTTT.

The chain links TRBV27 to TRBJ1-1, with D possibly TRBD1 on 5 matching bases. Germline CDR1 is MNHEY and CDR2 is SMNVEV (reference sequence). V lost 3 bases, J lost 6 bases, and 14 bases lay in between. The CDR3 has 14 residues. This CDR3 is CASSFRRGMAEAFF. CDR3 nucleotide sequence: TGTGCCAGCAGTTTCCGTAGGGGTATGGCTGAAGCTTTCTTT.

The J gene is TRBJ2-2, the V gene TRBV19; possibly TRBD1 for D (5 bases). The CDR3 has 13 residues. Between the trimmed V and J ends, which lost 4 bases and 6 bases, there was a span of 9 bases. Germline CDR1 LNHDA, CDR2 SQIVND (reference sequence). The CDR3: CASSNPGSGELFF. The CDR3 bases are TGTGCCAGTAGTAATCCAGGGTCCGGGGAGCTGTTTTTT.

This chain links TRBV4-2 with TRBJ2-1, with 7 bases lining up with TRBD2. The CDR3 runs 17 residues. With 4 bases clipped from V and 7 bases from J, the junction kept 16 bases outside the gene matches. From germline, CDR1 is LGHNA and CDR2 YNFKEQ. The CDR3 nucleotides read TGTGCCAGCAGCCCCTTATTTAACGGACTAGTGCAGAATGAGCAGTTCTTC. Translating gives CASSPLFNGLVQNEQFF.

The J gene is TRBJ1-1, the V gene TRBV6-1; a weak D match, TRBD1 (6 bases). V was pared by 6 bases and J by 0 bases, with 14 bases between. The CDR3 totals 15 residues. Looked up from germline, CDR1 is MNHNS and CDR2 is SASEGT. This chain's CDR3 is CASRKETGLNTEAFF. CDR3 DNA: TGTGCCAGCAGAAAAGAGACAGGCCTGAACACTGAAGCTTTCTTT.

This chain links TRBV18 with TRBJ1-4, with no clear D. V lost 3 bases, J lost 3 bases, and 5 bases lay in between. The germline V gene encodes CDR1 KGHSH and CDR2 LQKENI. This CDR3 comprises 13 residues. CDR3 loop: CASSPRSNEKLFF. CDR3 in DNA: TGTGCCAGCTCACCCCGTTCTAATGAAAAACTGTTTTTT. Filled out from reference TRBV18 and TRBJ1-4, the complete variable domain reads NAGVMQNPRHLVRRRGQEARLRCSPMKGHSHVYWYRQLPEEGLKFMVYLQKENIIDESGMPKERFSAEFPKEGPSILRIQQVVRGDSAAYFCASSPRSNEKLFFGSGTQLSVL.

The sample holds a few counts of this clone. The V and J genes are TRBV7-9 and TRBJ2-2; possibly TRBD2 for D (6 bases). The CDR3 loop spans 16 amino acids. V dropped 2 bases and J dropped 3 bases, with 13 bases sitting between them. The germline gives CDR1 SEHNR, CDR2 FQNEAQ (reference sequence). CDR3 residues: CASSLMWREDTGELFF. The CDR3 DNA is TGTGCCAGCAGCTTAATGTGGAGGGAAGACACCGGGGAGCTGTTTTTT.

The V gene is TRBV2, the J gene TRBJ1-1; D gene unclear. The V end lost 2 bases, the J end lost 4 bases, and 8 bases lay between the germline ends. Germline CDR1 is SNHLY and CDR2 is FYNNEI. This CDR3 spans 13 amino acids. CDR3 region: CASSETRITEAFF. The CDR3 DNA reads TGTGCCAGCAGTGAAACCAGAATCACTGAAGCTTTCTTT.

This chain uses TRBV5-6 with TRBJ1-4, with a tentative D call TRBD1 (5 bases). V lost 2 bases and J lost 3, with 14 bases in between. CDR3 length: 16 amino acids. Per germline, CDR1 SGHDT and CDR2 YYEEEE. This chain's CDR3 is CASSLIERGPNEKLFF. As DNA, the CDR3 is TGTGCCAGCAGCTTAATTGAAAGGGGCCCTAATGAAAAACTGTTTTTT.

The table lists this clone with a few counts. The chain carries TRBV28 and TRBJ1-2, with 8 bases identical to TRBD1. Germline V gene sequence: CDR1 MDHEN, CDR2 SYDVKM. The CDR3 has 12 residues. Trimming took 8 bases from V and 4 from J; bases not matched to a gene: 3. CDR3 nucleotide sequence: TGTGCCAGCGGACAGGGCGGCTATGGCTACACCTTC. This encodes CASGQGGYGYTF.

This rearrangement joins TRBV27 to TRBJ2-6, with 7 bases matching TRBD1. Trimming removed 3 bases from V and 0 bases from J; junction bases left unmatched: 8. Germline V gene data show CDR1 as MNHEY and CDR2 as SMNVEV (reference sequence). This CDR3 spans 18 amino acids. The CDR3 sequence is CASSFMAGGSSGANVLTF. CDR3 coding DNA: TGTGCCAGCAGTTTTATGGCAGGGGGTTCCTCTGGGGCCAACGTCCTGACTTTC. Full variable domain (rest looked up from reference TRBV27 and TRBJ2-6): EAQVTQNPRYLITVTGKKLTVTCSQNMNHEYMSWYRQDPGLGLRQIYYSMNVEVTDKGDVPEGYKVSRKEKRNFPLILESPSPNQTSLYFCASSFMAGGSSGANVLTFGAGSRLTVL.

The chain recombines TRBV27 with TRBJ2-7, with 7 bases fitting TRBD1. V was clipped by 6 bases and J by 2 bases; unmatched bases: 10. This CDR3 region has 15 residues. The germline V gene encodes CDR1 MNHEY and CDR2 SMNVEV (reference sequence). CDR3 sequence: CASRATDRAAYEQYF. The CDR3 bases are TGTGCCAGCAGAGCCACCGACAGGGCCGCCTACGAGCAGTACTTC.

In its sample, this clone was seen once. The rearrangement links TRBV5-5 to TRBJ1-5; D perhaps matches TRBD1 (5 bases). This CDR3 region has 15 residues. V lost 0 bases to trimming and J lost 3 bases, with 10 bases between them. The germline V gene has CDR1 SGHKS and CDR2 YYEKEE (reference sequence). CDR3 sequence reads: CASSLVGQSNQPQHF. In DNA, the CDR3 is TGTGCCAGCAGCTTGGTGGGGCAGTCCAATCAGCCCCAGCATTTT.

V usage is TRBV7-9 and J usage is TRBJ2-7, with 10 bases fitting TRBD2. The CDR3 has 15 residues. Trimming cost V 1 base and J 3 bases; bases outside gene matches: 3. Germline assignment: CDR1 SEHNR and CDR2 FQNEAQ (reference sequence). The CDR3 sequence: CASSLGSGGFYEQYF. CDR3 in DNA: TGTGCCAGCAGCTTAGGTAGCGGGGGGTTCTACGAGCAGTACTTC.

This clone was counted once. This sequence joins TRBV6-4 and TRBJ2-7; no definite D call. Trimming shortened V by 3 bases and J by 4 bases, and 13 bases separated the two germline ends. The germline CDR1 and CDR2 sequences are MRHNA and SNTAGT. The CDR3 is made up of 14 amino acids. CDR3 in DNA: TGTGCCAGCAGTGAAGGTGCAGGCCATTACGAGCAGTACTTC. Protein product: CASSEGAGHYEQYF.

The chain uses TRBV7-2 and TRBJ1-2; TRBD1 might be the D (6 bases). Germline V gives CDR1 SGHTA, CDR2 FQGNSA. The CDR3 totals 14 residues. V was trimmed by 6 bases and J by 7 bases, leaving 18 bases between them. For the CDR3, the DNA is TGTGCCAGCAGTCAAGACCCAGGGGCGGGTGGCTACACCTTC. Protein sequence: CASSQDPGAGGYTF.

The chain links TRBV14 to TRBJ1-2; D uncertain. Trimming removed 1 base at V and 8 bases at J, with 11 bases between. The CDR3 has 13 residues. The germline V gene encodes CDR1 SGHDN and CDR2 FVKESK. The DNA for the CDR3 is TGTGCCAGCAGCCAAGTCTTCCTGGAGGGCTACACCTTC. Its protein is CASSQVFLEGYTF.